The clone carrying this T cell receptor (beta chain) was picked up a small number of times. The target antigen is unknown. These data are taken from a study of post-analysis software for immune sequencing data. Carried by the TCR beta cDNA libraries were unique molecular identifiers. Approximately 0.5 million cDNA molecules were recovered from an input of about 0.85 to 11 million T cells. In TCRdb, the PCR reads were re-called with MiXCR into one record per CDR3 protein. This table holds fewer than 700,000 distinct CDR3 sequences, 44% found once. Study-level findings and limits: Multiple sclerosis patients showed significantly lower normalized Chao1 diversity than controls did.

The TCR sequence derives from a girl aged 5-17 years with multiple sclerosis. What was sequenced was blood.

For the CDR3, the DNA is TGCGCCAGCAGCTTGGGGGACCTTTACGAGCAGTACTTC. Amino acid sequence: CASSLGDLYEQYF. The J gene is TRBJ2-7, the V gene TRBV5-1, with D perhaps given as TRBD1 or TRBD2 (5 bases each). With 0 bases removed from V and 4 bases from J, the gap between germline ends came to 8 bases. CDR1 is SGHRS and CDR2 is YFSETQ in the germline V gene. The CDR3 spans 13 residues.